This T cell receptor beta chain was sequenced for a study of blood T cell repertoires in COVID-19. Across the whole study: COVID-19 samples collected from the United States, Italy and Spain covered acute and convalescent phases. T cells, B-cell-depleted T cells, or PBMCs supplied cDNA or gDNA.

In the original processing: The authors estimated nucleated cell counts from reference gene primer amplification. The protocol was immunoSEQ multiplex PCR, while the TCRdb copy is restricted to in-frame clones and leaves out a portion. Clonal size and the V and J genes are those of that table, whereas D and trimming came from the DNA. The sample includes a few hundred thousand clones, around 80% of them seen just once. From germline, CDR1 is LGHNA and CDR2 YSLEER. After removal of 3 bases from V and 5 bases from J, the junction contained 4 bases not matched to a gene. This CDR3 has 13 residues. This receptor was taken from a man under 40 with active or convalescent COVID-19. V gene TRBV4-3 combines with J gene TRBJ2-7; 7 bases agree with TRBD1. Sequenced sample: peripheral blood. The CDR3 DNA is TGCGCCAGCAGCCAGGCCACAGGGGACGAGCAGTACTTC. It is translated as CASSQATGDEQYF.